Listed below are T cell receptor beta chains from one sample, sequenced in a study of T cell repertoires in cytomegalovirus infection. TCRdb itself ran the reads through MiXCR, one entry per CDR3 protein. The table records about 120,000 distinct CDR3 sequences, under 35% of them present only once. Antigens for these TCRs are unknown. Sequenced here: CD8+ T cells from cultured PBMCs, sampled from culture after CMV antigen stimulation. These receptors originate from a human donor in good health (CMV status not recorded). Some clones in this sample may be carry-over from other donors' samples. The CDR3 runs from the conserved cysteine through the conserved F or W.

>TRBV20-1|TRBJ1-6|13
CSATRDSNSPLHF
>TRBV28|TRBJ2-7|13
CASSYATLYEQYF
>TRBV4-3|TRBJ2-3|14
CASSPAMGTDTQYF
>TRBV6-2/TRBV6-3|TRBJ1-2|13
CASTTGGNYGYTF
>TRBV5-4|TRBJ2-7|15
CASSRGTSAPDEQYF
>TRBV7-9|TRBJ2-1|18
CASSLERGPLGSYNEQFF
>TRBV20-1|TRBJ2-7|13
CSAIYEGHYEQYF
>TRBV28|TRBJ1-1|14
CASSLPIRLGEAFF
>TRBV7-8|TRBJ2-7|15
CASSLEASGGYEQYF
>TRBV4-1|TRBJ2-1|17
CASSPYTGSGSYNEQFF
>TRBV19|TRBJ1-5|15
CASSGSDGINQPQHF
>TRBV11-3|TRBJ2-2|13
CASSYGTPGELFF
>TRBV6-5|TRBJ2-7|15
CASSLDRSSSYEQYF
>TRBV19|TRBJ1-1|16
CASRGWMADPNTEAFF
>TRBV10-2|TRBJ1-5|16
CASSESIRTGYQPQHF
>TRBV27|TRBJ2-2|15
CASSLGDRAIGELFF
>TRBV6-1|TRBJ2-7|15
CASSEASGTGDEQYF
>TRBV10-3|TRBJ1-2|13
CAISSDRDYGYTF
>TRBV4-1|TRBJ2-2|15
CASSHQGGYTGELFF
>TRBV6-4|TRBJ2-1|14
CASSPGLGVDEQFF
>TRBV6-5|TRBJ1-5|13
CASRQGANQPQHF
>TRBV28|TRBJ2-3|14
CASRGGEVTDTQYF
>TRBV4-1|TRBJ2-7|15
CASSQESGNSYEQYF
>TRBV28|TRBJ1-5|16
CASSLTGPLGFQPQHF
>TRBV12-3/TRBV12-4|TRBJ1-2|14
CASSLEWSNYGYTF
>TRBV10-3|TRBJ2-1|17
CAISDLERGRLYNEQFF
>TRBV14|TRBJ2-3|13
CASSPQTEDTQYF
>TRBV7-9|TRBJ2-1|15
CASSPGQYPYNEQFF
>TRBV12-5|TRBJ1-2|15
CASGLDPASLYGYTF
>TRBV6-1|TRBJ2-1|18
CASIRSPGWQDSYNEQFF
>TRBV5-4|TRBJ2-3|16
CASSLGLAGPTDTQYF
>TRBV6-4|TRBJ1-2|15
CASTFDAALGYGYTF
>TRBV28|TRBJ1-5|15
CASSLGGRGNQPQHF
>TRBV6-6|TRBJ1-5|14
CASSYFSGDQPQHF
>TRBV27|TRBJ2-5|13
CASGTGGFGTQYF
>TRBV7-9|TRBJ2-7|16
CASSLAGQGAAGEQYF
>TRBV6-1|TRBJ2-6|17
CASSRADGSSGANVLTF
>TRBV27|TRBJ1-1|16
CASSLGGSWMNTEAFF
>TRBV7-6|TRBJ2-5|24
CASSLPGQQEWGEPPTHPQETQYF
>TRBV7-7|TRBJ2-1|17
CASSLEEYRDSTNEQFF
>TRBV5-1|TRBJ2-7|16
CASSLLIGETSYEQYF
>TRBV4-2|TRBJ1-4|17
CASSQAETGGGGEKLFF
>TRBV19|TRBJ1-1|13
CATKTVTNTEAFF
>TRBV28|TRBJ2-4|19
CASSSSYVRDILAKNIQYF
>TRBV20-1|TRBJ2-7|15
CSASNRDRAYYEQYF
>TRBV4-1|TRBJ1-1|16
CASSQEGVEGGTEAFF
>TRBV2|TRBJ2-2|15
CASSEVPRGPGELFF
>TRBV6-5|TRBJ2-4|15
CASSYSIGHKNIQYF
>TRBV2|TRBJ1-1|13
CARRDRLDTEAFF
>TRBV6-6|TRBJ2-1|15
CASSYFKGLADEQFF